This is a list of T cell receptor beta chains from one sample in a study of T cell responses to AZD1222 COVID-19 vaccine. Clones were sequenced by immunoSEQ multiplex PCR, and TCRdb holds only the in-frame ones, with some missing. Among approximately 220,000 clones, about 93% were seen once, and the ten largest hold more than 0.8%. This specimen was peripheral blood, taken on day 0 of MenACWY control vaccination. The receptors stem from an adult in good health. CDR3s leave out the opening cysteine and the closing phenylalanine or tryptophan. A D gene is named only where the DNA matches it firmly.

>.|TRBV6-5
ASRSGTPGRNEQF
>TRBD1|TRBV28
ASLRDSPYEQY
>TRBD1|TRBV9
ASSGQGSYGYT
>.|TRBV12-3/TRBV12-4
ASSLGIREKLF
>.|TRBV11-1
ASSLGLDGYT
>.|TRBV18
ASSRSGSTGELF
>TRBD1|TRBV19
ASSSRQGGVYNEQF
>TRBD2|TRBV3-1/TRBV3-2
ASSQAAGTSYEQY
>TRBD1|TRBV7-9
ASSLVGGDFDRDEKLF
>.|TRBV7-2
ASSLGAGSGNTIY
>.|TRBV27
ASSPRSPPYEQY
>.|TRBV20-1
SASPLVGTIY
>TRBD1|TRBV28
ASSLGTENYGYT
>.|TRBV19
ASSRVDIQY
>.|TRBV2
ASSRDGGLYT
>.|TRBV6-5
ASSYLQGNTEAF
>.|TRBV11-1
ASSYAQSYGYT
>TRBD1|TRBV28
ASSLPDRGPTEAF
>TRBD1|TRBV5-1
ASSTRDSLNTGELF
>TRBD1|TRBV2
ASSGGQGASPLH
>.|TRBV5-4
ASSLDRGWTEAF
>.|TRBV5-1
ASSSYNEQF
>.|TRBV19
ASTLDSPLSNQPQH
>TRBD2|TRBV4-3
ASSQVGGGASGELF
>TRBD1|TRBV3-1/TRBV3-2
ASSPGTGGIGTQY
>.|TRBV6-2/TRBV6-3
ASSLRVGTLGDTQY
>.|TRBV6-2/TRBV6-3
ASSYSTGEQF
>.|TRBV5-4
ASSKPGGRDEQF
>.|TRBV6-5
ASSYIPGLGEKLF
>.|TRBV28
ASSLFGGPEGKNIQY